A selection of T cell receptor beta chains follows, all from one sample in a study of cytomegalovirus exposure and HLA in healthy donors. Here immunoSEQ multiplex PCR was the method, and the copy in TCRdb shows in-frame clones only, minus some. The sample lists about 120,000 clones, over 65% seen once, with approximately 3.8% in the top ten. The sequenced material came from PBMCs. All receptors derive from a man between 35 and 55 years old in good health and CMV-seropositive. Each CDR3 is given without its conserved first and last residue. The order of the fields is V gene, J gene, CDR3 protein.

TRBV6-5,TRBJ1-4,ASRTGGNYEKLF
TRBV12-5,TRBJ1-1,ASGLGSQGRTEAF
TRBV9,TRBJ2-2,ASSVSGSPNTGELF
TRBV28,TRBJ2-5,ASSRTGFRETQY
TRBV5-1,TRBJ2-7,ASSLRAGDLDEQY
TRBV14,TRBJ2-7,ASSQVSSGRSEQY
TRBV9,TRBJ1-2,ASSVQGLNYGYT
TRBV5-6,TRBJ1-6,ASSPGTGLYGSPLH
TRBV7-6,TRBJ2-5,ASSLVDRDGETQY
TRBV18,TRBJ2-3,ASSPGTRTDTQY
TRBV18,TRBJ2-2,ASPPGLSVTGELF
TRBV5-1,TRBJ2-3,ASSLEHASTDTQY
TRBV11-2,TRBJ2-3,ASSFRLAGAGDTQY
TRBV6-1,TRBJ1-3,ASRPTGNSGNTIY
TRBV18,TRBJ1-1,ASSQGRDTEAF
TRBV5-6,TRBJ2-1,ASSNPGQYNEQF
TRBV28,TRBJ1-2,ASTRASGYT
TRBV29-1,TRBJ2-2,SVESQGIRELF
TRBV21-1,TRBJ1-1,ASTSPQDRANTEAF
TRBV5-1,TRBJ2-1,VSSPRGAGGSDEQF
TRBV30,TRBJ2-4,AWSKYRADIQY
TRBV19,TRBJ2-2,ASSIDVRGRGTGELF
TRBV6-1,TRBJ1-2,ASSEGQGGNYGYT